The clone carrying this T cell receptor beta chain was observed a handful of times. The antigen is not known. These data come from a study of blood T cells in healthy people across ages. Broader study findings: More naive CD4+ cells and higher diversity marked long-lived donors relative to aged donors.

Germline V gene sequence: CDR1 DFQATT, CDR2 SNEGSKA (reference sequence). The CDR3 extends over 11 amino acids. Between the trimmed V and J ends, which lost 1 base and 5 bases, there was a span of 6 bases. Aged about 6 to 90, donors were systemically healthy Caucasians from Russia. Peripheral blood samples of roughly 9.8 milliliters were drawn from each donor. Together with a sample-barcoded 5' primer, a J-beta primer mix was included in a second PCR lasting roughly 6 to 12 cycles. TCRdb recomputed calls from the 5' RACE reads with MiXCR, one row per CDR3 protein. Here the sample spans about 1.4 million distinct CDR3 sequences, 55% to 75% being singletons.

The specimen sequenced was blood. J is TRBJ2-7 and V is TRBV20-1; D is undetermined. The receptor's source is a man aged 18 to 35 in good health. The CDR3 nucleotides are TGCAGTGCTAGAGCACTCCACGAGCAGTACTTC. Residues: CSARALHEQYF.